Each of the 10 T cell receptor beta chains below was sequenced from the same sample in a study of T cells after yellow fever vaccination. TCRdb passed the 5' RACE reads through MiXCR, listing each CDR3 protein once. The data hold about 320,000 distinct CDR3 sequences, with roughly a tenth observed a single time. The sequences come from CD4+ T cells sorted from PBMCs, collected 45 days after the yellow fever booster vaccination. The source is a man aged 18 to 29 who received the YFV17D yellow fever vaccine.

The sample holds a few counts of this clonotype. The chain employs TRBV28 and TRBJ2-7; 8 bases align to TRBD1. Germline CDR1 and CDR2: MDHEN and SYDVKM. The CDR3 sequence is 14 residues long. Trimming cost V 5 bases and J 2 bases; bases outside gene matches: 5. CDR3 DNA: TGTGCCAGCAGTCAGGGACAGGCCACCTACGAGCAGTACGTC. Protein sequence: CASSQGQATYEQYV.

This rearrangement joins TRBV5-1 to TRBJ1-1, with D possibly being TRBD1 (5 bases). Trimming took off 2 bases at V and 2 bases at J, with 13 bases between the two ends. This CDR3 has 15 residues. The V gene's germline CDR1 is SGHRS and CDR2 YFSETQ. The CDR3 coding sequence is TGCGCCAGCAGCTTTTCCCCAGGGCATAACACTGAAGCTTTCTTT. Translation gives CASSFSPGHNTEAFF.

The V gene is TRBV5-4, the J gene TRBJ1-2, with no clear D. The CDR3 covers 13 residues. The V gene's germline CDR1 is SGHNT and CDR2 YYREEE (reference sequence). V gave up 4 bases and J gave up 8 bases, with 15 bases separating them. CDR3 in amino acids: CASSQLWAGGYTF. For the CDR3, the DNA is TGTGCCAGCAGCCAGCTTTGGGCTGGGGGCTACACCTTC.

The V gene is TRBV7-2, the J gene TRBJ1-2, with unresolved D. Between the trimmed V and J ends, which lost 3 bases and 0 bases, there was a span of 8 bases. This CDR3 has 14 amino acids. Germline loops: CDR1 SGHTA, CDR2 FQGNSA. CDR3 DNA sequence: TGTGCCAGCAGCTTCGGCAGTGCTAACTATGGCTACACCTTC. Amino acids: CASSFGSANYGYTF. Drawing the rest from reference TRBV7-2 and TRBJ1-2, the complete variable domain is GAGVSQSPSNKVTEKGKDVELRCDPISGHTALYWYRQSLGQGLEFLIYFQGNSAPDKSGLPSDRFSAERTGGSVSTLTIQRTQQEDSAVYLCASSFGSANYGYTFGSGTRLTVV.

This clonotype was counted a few times. This chain joins TRBV19 and TRBJ2-2, with 7 positions matching TRBD1. Germline-derived CDR1 and CDR2 are LNHDA and SQIVND (reference sequence). With V trimmed by 8 bases and J by 8 bases, 14 bases remained unmatched. CDR3 length: 15 residues. CDR3 sequence: CASFPGTGASGELFF. Here the CDR3 DNA reads TGTGCCAGTTTTCCGGGAACAGGGGCATCTGGGGAGCTGTTTTTT.

The table lists this clonotype with a few counts. The genes are TRBV27 and TRBJ1-2; D is possibly TRBD1 (5 bases). Trimming stripped 10 bases from V and 5 bases from J, with 20 bases between. The CDR3 is 14 amino acids. Germline V gene data show CDR1 as MNHEY and CDR2 as SMNVEV (reference sequence). The CDR3 DNA follows: TGTGCCACCCAGCGGGGGAGGAATGCGTATGGCTACACCTTC. Translation gives CATQRGRNAYGYTF.

V usage is TRBV18 and J usage is TRBJ1-2; D is unclear. V lost 3 bases to trimming and J lost 4 bases, with 12 bases between them. Germline CDR1 and CDR2: KGHSH and LQKENI. The CDR3 runs to 14 residues. In DNA form, the CDR3 reads TGTGCCAGCTCACCGGCGGAGGTCGGCTATGGCTACACCTTC. It yields the protein CASSPAEVGYGYTF.

This chain uses TRBV20-1 with TRBJ1-5; the D gene is possibly TRBD1 (6 bases). Trimming pared 4 bases from V and 0 bases from J, leaving 19 bases between. Germline V CDR1 and CDR2: DFQATT, SNEGSKA (reference sequence). CDR3 length: 17 amino acids. The CDR3 DNA reads as TGCAGTGCTACTCAAACCAGGGGAGCTTATAGCAATCAGCCCCAGCATTTT. Translated: CSATQTRGAYSNQPQHF.

The gene calls are TRBV7-6 and TRBJ2-2, with D perhaps TRBD2 (5 bases). Deletions cut 2 bases from V and 4 bases from J, with 8 bases between. CDR3 length: 14 residues. CDR1 SGHVS and CDR2 FNYEAQ come from the germline V gene. The CDR3 coding sequence is TGTGCCAGCAGCTTAATGGGGAGCACCGGGGAGCTGTTTTTT. Translation gives CASSLMGSTGELFF.

This clonotype was picked up many times. V usage is TRBV12-3 or TRBV12-4 and J usage is TRBJ2-3; D is possibly TRBD1 (5 bases). Trimming removed 2 bases from V and 8 bases from J, with 11 bases in between. This CDR3 comprises 13 residues. The CDR3 loop is CASSLSSGATQYF. CDR3 sequence (DNA): TGTGCCAGCAGTTTATCGTCTGGGGCTACGCAGTATTTT.